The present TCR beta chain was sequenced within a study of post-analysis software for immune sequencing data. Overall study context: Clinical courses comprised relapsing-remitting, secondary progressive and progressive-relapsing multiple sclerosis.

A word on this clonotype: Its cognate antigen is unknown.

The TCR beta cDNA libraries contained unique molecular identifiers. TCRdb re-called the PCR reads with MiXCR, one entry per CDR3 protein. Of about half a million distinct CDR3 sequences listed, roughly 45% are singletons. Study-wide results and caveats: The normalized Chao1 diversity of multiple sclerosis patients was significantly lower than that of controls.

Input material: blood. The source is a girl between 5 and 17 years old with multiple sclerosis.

The CDR3 nucleotides read TGTGCCAGCAGACCGATGGGGACGGAAGATACGCAGTATTTT. It codes for CASRPMGTEDTQYF. The rearrangement links TRBV6-2 or TRBV6-3 to TRBJ2-3, with D tentatively TRBD1 or TRBD2 (5 bases each). Trimming took 6 bases from V and 5 from J, leaving 15 bases between them. Germline values: CDR1 MNHEY, CDR2 SVGEGT. The CDR3 is 14 residues long.